This TCR beta chain derives from a study of blood T cell repertoires in COVID-19. Measured with immunoSEQ multiplex PCR; TCRdb has only the in-frame clones, and not every one. Among 350,000 to 550,000 clones listed, approximately 90% were seen once. Germline V gene sequence: CDR1 MNHEY, CDR2 SMNVEV (reference sequence). Trimming removed 6 bases from V and 10 bases from J; junction bases left unmatched: 9. The CDR3 consists of 13 residues. The material sequenced was peripheral blood. The rearrangement links TRBV27 to TRBJ2-3; 8 bases match TRBD2. The receptor was isolated from a woman aged 25 to 39 with acute or convalescent COVID-19. CDR3 protein: CASRRNTGGPQYF. The CDR3 DNA reads as TGTGCCAGCAGGCGTAACACGGGGGGGCCGCAGTATTTT.